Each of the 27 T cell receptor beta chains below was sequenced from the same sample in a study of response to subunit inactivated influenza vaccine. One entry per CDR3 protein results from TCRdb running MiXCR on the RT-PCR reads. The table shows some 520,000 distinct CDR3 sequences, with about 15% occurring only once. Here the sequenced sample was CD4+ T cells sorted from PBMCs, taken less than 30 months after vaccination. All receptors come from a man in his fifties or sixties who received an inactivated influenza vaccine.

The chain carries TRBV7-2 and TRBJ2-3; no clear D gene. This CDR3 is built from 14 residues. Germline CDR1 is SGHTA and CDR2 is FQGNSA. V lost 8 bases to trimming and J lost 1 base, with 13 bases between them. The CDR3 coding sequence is TGTGCCAGCCGGTACCGGTTGGGCACAGATACGCAGTATTTT. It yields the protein CASRYRLGTDTQYF.

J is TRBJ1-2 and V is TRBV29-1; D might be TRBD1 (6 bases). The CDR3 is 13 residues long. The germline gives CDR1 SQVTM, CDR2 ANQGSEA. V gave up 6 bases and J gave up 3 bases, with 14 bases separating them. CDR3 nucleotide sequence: TGCAGCGTCGGACACAGGGCCCACTATGGCTACACCTTC. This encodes CSVGHRAHYGYTF.

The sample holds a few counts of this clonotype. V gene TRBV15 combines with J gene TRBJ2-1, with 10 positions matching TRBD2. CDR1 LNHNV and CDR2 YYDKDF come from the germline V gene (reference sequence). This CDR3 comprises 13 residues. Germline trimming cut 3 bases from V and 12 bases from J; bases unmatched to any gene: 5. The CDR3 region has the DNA TGTGCCACCAGCAGCACACTAGCGGGAATGCAGTTCTTC. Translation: CATSSTLAGMQFF.

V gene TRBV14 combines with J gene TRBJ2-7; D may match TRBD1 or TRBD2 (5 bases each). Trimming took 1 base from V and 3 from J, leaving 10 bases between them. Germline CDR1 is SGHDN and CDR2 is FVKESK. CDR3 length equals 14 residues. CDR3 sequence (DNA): TGTGCCAGCAGCCAAGTGGGACGGAACTACGAGCAGTACTTC. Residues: CASSQVGRNYEQYF.

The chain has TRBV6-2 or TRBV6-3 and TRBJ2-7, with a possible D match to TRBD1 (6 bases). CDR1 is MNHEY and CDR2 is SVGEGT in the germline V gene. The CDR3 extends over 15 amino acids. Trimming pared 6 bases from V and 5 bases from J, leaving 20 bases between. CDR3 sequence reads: CASSSDRLLADEQYF. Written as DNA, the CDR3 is TGTGCCAGCAGCAGCGACAGGTTACTTGCCGACGAGCAGTACTTC.

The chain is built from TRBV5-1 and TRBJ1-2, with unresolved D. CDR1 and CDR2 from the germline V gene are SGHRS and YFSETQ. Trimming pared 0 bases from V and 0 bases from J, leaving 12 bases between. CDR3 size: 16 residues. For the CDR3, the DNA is TGCGCCAGCAGCTTGGGACTACCGCCCGCTAACTATGGCTACACCTTC. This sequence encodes CASSLGLPPANYGYTF.

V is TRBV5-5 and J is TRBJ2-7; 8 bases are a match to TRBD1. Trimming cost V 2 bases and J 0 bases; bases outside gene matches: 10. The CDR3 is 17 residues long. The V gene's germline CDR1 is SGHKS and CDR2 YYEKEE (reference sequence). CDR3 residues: CASSFSGATGDSYEQYF. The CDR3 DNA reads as TGTGCCAGCAGCTTCTCGGGGGCGACAGGGGACTCCTACGAGCAGTACTTC.

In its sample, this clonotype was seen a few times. The CDR3 DNA sequence: TGTGCCATCGGGAACACGACTAGCGGCTACGAGCAGTACTTC. It is translated as CAIGNTTSGYEQYF. This chain joins TRBV10-3 and TRBJ2-7; TRBD2 matches at 9 bases. The CDR3 length is 14 residues. Germline lookup yields CDR1 ENHRY and CDR2 SYGVKD. J gave up 3 bases and V 8 bases, and 8 bases lay outside the gene matches.

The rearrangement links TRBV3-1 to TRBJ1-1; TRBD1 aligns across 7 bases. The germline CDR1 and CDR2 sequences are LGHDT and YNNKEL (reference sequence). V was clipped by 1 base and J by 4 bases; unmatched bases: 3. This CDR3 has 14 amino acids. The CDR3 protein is CASSQAQGTTEAFF. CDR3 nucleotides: TGTGCCAGCAGCCAAGCACAGGGGACCACTGAAGCTTTCTTT.

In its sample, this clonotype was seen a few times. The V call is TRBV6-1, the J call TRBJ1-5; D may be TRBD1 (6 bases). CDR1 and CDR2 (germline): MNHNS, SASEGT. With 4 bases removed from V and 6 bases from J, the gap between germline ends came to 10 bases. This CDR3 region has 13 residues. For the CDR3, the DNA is TGTGCCAGCAGTGTGGGGGCAGGTCAGCCCCAGCATTTT. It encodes CASSVGAGQPQHF.

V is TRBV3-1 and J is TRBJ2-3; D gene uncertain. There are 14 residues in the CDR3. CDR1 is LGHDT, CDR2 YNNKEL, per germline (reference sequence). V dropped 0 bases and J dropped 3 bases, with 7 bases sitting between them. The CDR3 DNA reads TGTGCCAGCAGCCAAGATCCGTTGACAGATACGCAGTATTTT. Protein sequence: CASSQDPLTDTQYF.

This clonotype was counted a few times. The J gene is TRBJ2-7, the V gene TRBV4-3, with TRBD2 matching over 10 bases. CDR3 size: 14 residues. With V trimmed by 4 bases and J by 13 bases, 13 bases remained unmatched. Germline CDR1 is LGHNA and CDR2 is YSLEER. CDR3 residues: CASSPLIAGGLSYF. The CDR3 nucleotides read TGCGCCAGCAGCCCCTTAATAGCGGGGGGCCTCTCTTACTTC.

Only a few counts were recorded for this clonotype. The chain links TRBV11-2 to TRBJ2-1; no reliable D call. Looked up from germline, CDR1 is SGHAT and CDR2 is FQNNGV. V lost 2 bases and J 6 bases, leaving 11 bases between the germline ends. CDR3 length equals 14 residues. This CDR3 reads CASSLKKLTNEQFF. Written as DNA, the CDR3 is TGTGCCAGCAGCTTAAAAAAACTTACCAATGAGCAGTTCTTC.

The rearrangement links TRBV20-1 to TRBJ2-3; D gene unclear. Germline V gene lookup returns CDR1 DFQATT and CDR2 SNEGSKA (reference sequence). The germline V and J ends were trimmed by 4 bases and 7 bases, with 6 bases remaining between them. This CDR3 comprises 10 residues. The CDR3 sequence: CSAIRNTQYF. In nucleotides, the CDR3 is TGCAGTGCTATAAGGAATACGCAGTATTTT.

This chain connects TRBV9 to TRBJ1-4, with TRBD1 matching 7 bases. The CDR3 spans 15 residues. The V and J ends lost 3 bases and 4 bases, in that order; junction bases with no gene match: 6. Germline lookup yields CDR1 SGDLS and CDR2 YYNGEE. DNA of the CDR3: TGTGCCAGCAGCGGGCGGACAGGCGGTAATGAAAAACTGTTTTTT. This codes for CASSGRTGGNEKLFF.

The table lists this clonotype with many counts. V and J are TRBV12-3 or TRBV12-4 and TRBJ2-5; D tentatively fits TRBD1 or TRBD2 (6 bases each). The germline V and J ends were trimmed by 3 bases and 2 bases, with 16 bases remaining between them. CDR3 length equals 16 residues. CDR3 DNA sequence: TGTGCCAGCAGTTTTAAGGGGGGCCCCAGACAAGAGACCCAGTACTTC. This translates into CASSFKGGPRQETQYF.

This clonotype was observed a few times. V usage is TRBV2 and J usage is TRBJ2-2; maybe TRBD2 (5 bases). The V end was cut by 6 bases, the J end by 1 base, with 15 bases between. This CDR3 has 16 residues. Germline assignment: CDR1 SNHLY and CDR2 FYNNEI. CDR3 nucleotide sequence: TGTGCCAGCAGAGACTCGGGTAGCGTGAACACCGGGGAGCTGTTTTTT. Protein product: CASRDSGSVNTGELFF.

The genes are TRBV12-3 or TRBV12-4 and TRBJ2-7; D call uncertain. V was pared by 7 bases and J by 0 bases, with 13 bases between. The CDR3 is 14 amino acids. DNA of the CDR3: TGTGCCAGCACCTCTGACCAGTTCTCCTACGAGCAGTACTTC. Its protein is CASTSDQFSYEQYF.

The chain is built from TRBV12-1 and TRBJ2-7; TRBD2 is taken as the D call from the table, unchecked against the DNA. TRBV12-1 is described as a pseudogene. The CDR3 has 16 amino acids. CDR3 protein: CASSFLTSGGFYEQYF. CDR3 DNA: TGTGCCAGCAGCTTCCTGACTAGCGGGGGGTTCTACGAGCAGTACTTC.

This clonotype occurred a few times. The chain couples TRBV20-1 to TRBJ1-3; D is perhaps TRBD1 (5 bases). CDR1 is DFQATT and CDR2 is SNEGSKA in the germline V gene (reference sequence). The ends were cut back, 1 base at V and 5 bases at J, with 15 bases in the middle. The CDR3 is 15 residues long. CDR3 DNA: TGCAGTGCTAGAGCTGGGGGGGTTAGTCGAAACACCATATATTTT. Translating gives CSARAGGVSRNTIYF.

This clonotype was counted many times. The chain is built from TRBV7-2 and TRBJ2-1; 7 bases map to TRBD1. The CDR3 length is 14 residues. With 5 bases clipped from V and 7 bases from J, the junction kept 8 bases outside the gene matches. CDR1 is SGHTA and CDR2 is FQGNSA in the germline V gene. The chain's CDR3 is CASSPRQGWNEQFF. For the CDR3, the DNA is TGTGCCAGCAGCCCTAGACAGGGTTGGAATGAGCAGTTCTTC.

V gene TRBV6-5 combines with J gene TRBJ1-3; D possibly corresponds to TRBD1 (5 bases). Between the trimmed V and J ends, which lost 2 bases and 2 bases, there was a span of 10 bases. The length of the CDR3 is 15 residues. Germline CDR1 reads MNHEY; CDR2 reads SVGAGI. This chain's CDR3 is CASSYAQGAGNTIYF. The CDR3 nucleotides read TGTGCCAGCAGTTACGCGCAGGGAGCTGGAAACACCATATATTTT.

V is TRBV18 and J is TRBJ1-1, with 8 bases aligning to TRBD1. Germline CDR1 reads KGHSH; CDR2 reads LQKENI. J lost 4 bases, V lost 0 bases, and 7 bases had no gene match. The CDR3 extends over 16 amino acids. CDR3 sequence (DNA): TGTGCCAGCTCACCACCGGTCGGACAGGGCCCCACTGAAGCTTTCTTT. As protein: CASSPPVGQGPTEAFF.

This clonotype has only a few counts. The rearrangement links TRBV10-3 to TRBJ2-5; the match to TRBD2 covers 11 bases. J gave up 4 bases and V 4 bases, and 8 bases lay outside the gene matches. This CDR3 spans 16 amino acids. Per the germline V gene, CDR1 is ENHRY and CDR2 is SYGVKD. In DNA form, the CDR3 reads TGTGCCATCAGTGGTCAGGCGACTAGCGGGGCAGAGACCCAGTACTTC. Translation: CAISGQATSGAETQYF.

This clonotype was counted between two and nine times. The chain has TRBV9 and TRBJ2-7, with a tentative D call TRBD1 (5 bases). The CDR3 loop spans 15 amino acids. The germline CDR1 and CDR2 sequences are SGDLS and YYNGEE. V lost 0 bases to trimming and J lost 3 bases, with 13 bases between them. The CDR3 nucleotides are TGTGCCAGCAGCGTAGGACAGAGCTTAGTCTACGAGCAGTACTTC. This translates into CASSVGQSLVYEQYF.

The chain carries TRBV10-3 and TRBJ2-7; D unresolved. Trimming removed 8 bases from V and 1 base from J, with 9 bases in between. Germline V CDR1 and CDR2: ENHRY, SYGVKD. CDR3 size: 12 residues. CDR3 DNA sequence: TGTGCCATCGGGCCGGCTTCCTACGAGCAGTACTTC. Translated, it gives CAIGPASYEQYF.

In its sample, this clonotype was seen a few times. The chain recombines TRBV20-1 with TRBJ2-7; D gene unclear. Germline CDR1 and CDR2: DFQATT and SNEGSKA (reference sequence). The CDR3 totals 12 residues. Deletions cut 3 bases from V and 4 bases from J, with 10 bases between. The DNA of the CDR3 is TGCAGTGCTAGTAAGGGCCGTTACGAGCAGTACTTC. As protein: CSASKGRYEQYF.